This record looks at one TCR beta chain sequence and its context. What it binds is unknown. Investigators isolated RNA and reverse transcribed it into cDNA to act as the sequencing template. Assay used: immunoSEQ multiplex PCR; TCRdb lists only in-frame clones, some missing. The profile shows some 150,000 clones, under 60% of them singletons. This entry comes from a study of CD8+ T cells in alopecia areata. PBMCs were stained for CD3, CD4 and CD8, and CD4+ and CD8+ T cells were sorted. Overall study results and limits: Mice showed TCR sharing more clearly than patients did, possibly owing to HLA. Researchers report lesional scalp, most notably alopecia totalis/universalis, outstripped normal scalp in clonality.

The CDR3 runs 14 residues. From germline, CDR1 is GTSNPN and CDR2 SVGIG (reference sequence). V shed 0 bases and J shed 4 bases, with 11 bases lying between them. Sequenced material: CD8+ T cells sorted from blood, taken at week 0. The chain couples TRBV30 to TRBJ2-3; D is undetermined. This sequence originates from a human donor with alopecia areata. This CDR3 is CAWSVSVSSDTQYF. The CDR3 DNA reads as TGTGCCTGGAGTGTTTCAGTTTCGTCAGATACGCAGTATTTT.